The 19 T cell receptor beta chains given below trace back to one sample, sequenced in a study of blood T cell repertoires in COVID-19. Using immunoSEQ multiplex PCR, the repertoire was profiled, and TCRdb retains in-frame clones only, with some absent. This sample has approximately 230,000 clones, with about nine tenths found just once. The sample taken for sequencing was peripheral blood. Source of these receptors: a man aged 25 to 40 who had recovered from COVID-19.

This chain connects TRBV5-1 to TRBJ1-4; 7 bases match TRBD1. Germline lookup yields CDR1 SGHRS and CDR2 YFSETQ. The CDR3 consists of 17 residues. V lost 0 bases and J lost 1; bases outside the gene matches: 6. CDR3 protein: CASSLVPTGLTNEKLFF. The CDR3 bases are TGCGCCAGCAGCTTGGTCCCGACAGGGCTAACTAATGAAAAACTGTTTTTT.

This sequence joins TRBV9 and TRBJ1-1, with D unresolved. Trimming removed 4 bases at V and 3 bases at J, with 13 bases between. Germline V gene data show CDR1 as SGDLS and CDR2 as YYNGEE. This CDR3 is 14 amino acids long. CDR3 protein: CASSRRVRDTEAFF. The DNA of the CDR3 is TGTGCCAGCAGCCGTCGAGTGAGGGACACTGAAGCTTTCTTT. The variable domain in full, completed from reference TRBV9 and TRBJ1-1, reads DSGVTQTPKHLITATGQRVTLRCSPRSGDLSVYWYQQSLDQGLQFLIQYYNGEERAKGNILERFSAQQFPDLHSELNLSSLELGDSALYFCASSRRVRDTEAFFGQGTRLTVV.

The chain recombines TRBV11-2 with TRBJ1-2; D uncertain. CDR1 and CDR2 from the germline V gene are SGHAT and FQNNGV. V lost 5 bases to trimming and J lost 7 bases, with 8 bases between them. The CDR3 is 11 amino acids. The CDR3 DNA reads TGTGCCAGCAGCCTATCGGGTGGCTACACCTTC. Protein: CASSLSGGYTF.

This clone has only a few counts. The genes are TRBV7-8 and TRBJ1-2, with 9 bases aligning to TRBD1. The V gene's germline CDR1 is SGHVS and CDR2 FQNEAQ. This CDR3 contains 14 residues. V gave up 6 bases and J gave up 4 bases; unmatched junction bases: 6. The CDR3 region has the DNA TGTGCCAGCAGGCCCGGACAGGGGTCCTATGGCTACACCTTC. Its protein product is CASRPGQGSYGYTF.

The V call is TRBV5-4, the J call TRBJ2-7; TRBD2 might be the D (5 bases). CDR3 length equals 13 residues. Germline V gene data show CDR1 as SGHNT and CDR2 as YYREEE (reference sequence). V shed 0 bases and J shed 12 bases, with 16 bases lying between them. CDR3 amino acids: CASSLEGLSEGYF. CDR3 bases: TGTGCCAGCAGCTTGGAAGGCCTCTCTGAGGGGTACTTC.

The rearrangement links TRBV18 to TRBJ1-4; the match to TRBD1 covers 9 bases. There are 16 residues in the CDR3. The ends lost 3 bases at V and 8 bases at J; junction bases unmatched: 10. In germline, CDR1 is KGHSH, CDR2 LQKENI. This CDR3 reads CASSPIQTGGEEKLFF. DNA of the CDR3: TGTGCCAGCTCACCGATCCAGACAGGGGGGGAGGAAAAACTGTTTTTT.

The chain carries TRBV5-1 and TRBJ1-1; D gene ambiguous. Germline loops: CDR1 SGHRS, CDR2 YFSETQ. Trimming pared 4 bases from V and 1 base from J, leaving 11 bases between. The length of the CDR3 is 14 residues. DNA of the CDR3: TGCGCCAGCAGCCTATACAGTTCGAACACTGAAGCTTTCTTT. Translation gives CASSLYSSNTEAFF. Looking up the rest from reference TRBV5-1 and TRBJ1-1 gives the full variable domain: KAGVTQTPRYLIKTRGQQVTLSCSPISGHRSVSWYQQTPGQGLQFLFEYFSETQRNKGNFPGRFSGRQFSNSRSEMNVSTLELGDSALYLCASSLYSSNTEAFFGQGTRLTVV.

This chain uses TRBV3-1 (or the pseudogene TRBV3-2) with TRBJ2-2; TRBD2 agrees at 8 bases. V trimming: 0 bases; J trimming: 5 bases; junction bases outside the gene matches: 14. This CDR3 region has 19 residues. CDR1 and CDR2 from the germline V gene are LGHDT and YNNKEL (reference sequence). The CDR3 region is CASSQEEGAGAPWTGELFF. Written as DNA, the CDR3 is TGTGCCAGCAGCCAAGAAGAGGGAGCGGGGGCTCCGTGGACCGGGGAGCTGTTTTTT.

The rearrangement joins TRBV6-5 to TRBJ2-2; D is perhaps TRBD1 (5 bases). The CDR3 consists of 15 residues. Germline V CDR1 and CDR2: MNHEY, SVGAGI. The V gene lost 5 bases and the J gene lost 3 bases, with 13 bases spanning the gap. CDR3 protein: CASSPVGPHTGELFF. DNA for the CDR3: TGTGCCAGCAGTCCGGTGGGGCCACACACCGGGGAGCTGTTTTTT.

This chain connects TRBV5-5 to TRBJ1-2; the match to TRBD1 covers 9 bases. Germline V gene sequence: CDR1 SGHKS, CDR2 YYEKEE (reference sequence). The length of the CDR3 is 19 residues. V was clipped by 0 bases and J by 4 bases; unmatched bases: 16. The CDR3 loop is CASSLAEFTGGGYGYGYTF. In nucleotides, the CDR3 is TGTGCCAGCAGCTTGGCGGAATTTACAGGGGGCGGGTACGGCTATGGCTACACCTTC.

In nucleotides, the CDR3 is TGTGCCAGCAGTGCGGGTAACACCGGGGAGCTGTTTTTT. It translates to CASSAGNTGELFF. The V call is TRBV2, the J call TRBJ2-2; D is unresolved. V was trimmed by 4 bases and J by 2 bases, leaving 5 bases between them. The CDR3 spans 13 residues. Germline CDR1 is SNHLY and CDR2 is FYNNEI.

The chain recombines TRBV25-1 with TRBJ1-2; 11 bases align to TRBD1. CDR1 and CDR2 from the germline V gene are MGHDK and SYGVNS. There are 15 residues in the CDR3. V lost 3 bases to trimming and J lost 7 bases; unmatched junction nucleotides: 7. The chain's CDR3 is CASSEEGTGGVGYTF. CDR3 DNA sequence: TGTGCCAGCAGTGAGGAGGGGACAGGGGGAGTTGGCTACACCTTC.

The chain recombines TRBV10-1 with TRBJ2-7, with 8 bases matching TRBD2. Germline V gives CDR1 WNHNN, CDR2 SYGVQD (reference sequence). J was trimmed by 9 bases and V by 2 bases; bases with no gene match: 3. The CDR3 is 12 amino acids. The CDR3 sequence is CASSEGLAVQYF. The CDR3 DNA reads TGCGCCAGCAGTGAGGGACTAGCTGTGCAGTACTTC.

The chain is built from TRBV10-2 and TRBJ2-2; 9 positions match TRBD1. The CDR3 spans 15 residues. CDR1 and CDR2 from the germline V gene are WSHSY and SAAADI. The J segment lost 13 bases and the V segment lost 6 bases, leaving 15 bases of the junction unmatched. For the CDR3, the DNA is TGCGCCAGCAGAGAGACCGGGACAGGGAAGGGCAGGCTGTTTTTT. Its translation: CASRETGTGKGRLFF.

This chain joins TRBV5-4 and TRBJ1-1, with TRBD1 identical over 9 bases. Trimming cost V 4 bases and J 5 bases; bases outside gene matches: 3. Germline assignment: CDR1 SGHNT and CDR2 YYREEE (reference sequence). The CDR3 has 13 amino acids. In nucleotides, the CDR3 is TGTGCCAGCAGCCGGGACAGGGAAACTGAAGCTTTCTTT. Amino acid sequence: CASSRDRETEAFF.

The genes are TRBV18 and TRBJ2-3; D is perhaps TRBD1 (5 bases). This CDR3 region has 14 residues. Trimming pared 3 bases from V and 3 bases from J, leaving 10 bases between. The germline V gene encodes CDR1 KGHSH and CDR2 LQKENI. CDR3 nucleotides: TGTGCCAGCTCACCGCCAGGGTGGACAGATACGCAGTATTTT. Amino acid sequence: CASSPPGWTDTQYF.

The CDR3 region has the DNA TGTGCCAGCAGTTACCTCGGGACAGGGGTCTCAGATACGCAGTATTTT. Amino acid sequence: CASSYLGTGVSDTQYF. This rearrangement joins TRBV6-5 to TRBJ2-3; 10 positions match TRBD1. This CDR3 has 16 residues. The germline V gene has CDR1 MNHEY and CDR2 SVGAGI. V dropped 2 bases and J dropped 4; count of bases not matched to a gene: 6.

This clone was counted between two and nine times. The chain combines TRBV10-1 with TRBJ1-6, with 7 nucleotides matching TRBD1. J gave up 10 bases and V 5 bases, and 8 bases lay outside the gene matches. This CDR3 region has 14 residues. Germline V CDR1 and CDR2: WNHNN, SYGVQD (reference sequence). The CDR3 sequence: CASSSRQGSSPLHF. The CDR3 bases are TGCGCCAGCAGTTCTAGACAGGGTTCGTCACCCCTCCACTTT.

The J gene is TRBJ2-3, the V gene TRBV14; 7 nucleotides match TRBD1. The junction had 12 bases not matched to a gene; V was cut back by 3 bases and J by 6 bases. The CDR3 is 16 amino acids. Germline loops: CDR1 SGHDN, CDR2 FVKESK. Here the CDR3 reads CASSHRPGQVEDTQYF. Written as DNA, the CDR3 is TGTGCCAGCAGCCATAGACCTGGACAGGTGGAGGATACGCAGTATTTT.